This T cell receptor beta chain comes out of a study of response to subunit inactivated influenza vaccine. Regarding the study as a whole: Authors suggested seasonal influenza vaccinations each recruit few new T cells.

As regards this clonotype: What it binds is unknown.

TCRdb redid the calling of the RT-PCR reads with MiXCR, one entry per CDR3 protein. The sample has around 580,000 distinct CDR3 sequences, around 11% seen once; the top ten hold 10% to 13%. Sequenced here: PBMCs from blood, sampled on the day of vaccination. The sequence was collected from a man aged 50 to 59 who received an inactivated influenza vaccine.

CDR3 sequence reads: CASSQQVPPANYNEQFF. DNA for the CDR3: TGTGCCAGCAGTCAGCAGGTTCCCCCGGCCAACTACAATGAGCAGTTCTTC. The rearrangement links TRBV28 to TRBJ2-1; D is ambiguous. The germline CDR1 and CDR2 sequences are MDHEN and SYDVKM. CDR3 length equals 17 residues. V shed 5 bases and J shed 3 bases, with 20 bases lying between them.